The sequence of this T cell receptor (beta chain) was determined in a study of T cell responses to AZD1222 COVID-19 vaccine. Looking at the study overall: The study pooled second doses at about 4 or about 12 weeks.

Study-wide findings and caveats: Vaccine-associated CD4 TCRs ranged over spike, dominating at 160-218 and 743-854. Variant regions that are unmutated are reportedly the target of nearly half of spike-specific TCRs. Donors were mostly white British, more females; clonal diversity possibly underestimated.

The ends were cut back, 0 bases at V and 7 bases at J, with 13 bases in the middle. Per the germline V gene, CDR1 is SGHRS and CDR2 is YFSETQ. This CDR3 spans 14 amino acids. In the case of this clone: Antigen unknown.

TCRdb keeps only in-frame clones here, not all; method: immunoSEQ multiplex PCR. This table has 120,000 to 150,000 clones, over 75% appearing once. The TCR originated in an adult in good health. Sequences were derived from peripheral blood, sampled on day 0 of AZD1222 vaccination. The chain has TRBV5-1 and TRBJ1-1; D is possibly TRBD1 (6 bases). The CDR3 nucleotides are TGCGCCAGCAGCTTGGCCTGGACAGCGAATGAAGCTTTCTTT. The encoded protein is CASSLAWTANEAFF. Variable domain in full (rest from reference TRBV5-1 and TRBJ1-1): KAGVTQTPRYLIKTRGQQVTLSCSPISGHRSVSWYQQTPGQGLQFLFEYFSETQRNKGNFPGRFSGRQFSNSRSEMNVSTLELGDSALYLCASSLAWTANEAFFGQGTRLTVV.